The sequence of this T cell receptor beta chain was determined in a study of blood T cell repertoires in COVID-19. Methods used by the authors: Researchers report that nucleated cell counts were estimated from reference gene primer amplification. Assay: immunoSEQ multiplex PCR; the TCRdb copy retains only in-frame clones and omits some. V and J calls and clone size are those listed in that table; D and trimming were worked out from the DNA. The table shows approximately 300,000 clones, with approximately 92% occurring only once. While infection was still active, Seattle patients were enrolled and then followed longitudinally. CDR3 length: 14 residues. The V gene's germline CDR1 is SGHRS and CDR2 YFSETQ. Trimming shortened V by 7 bases and J by 2 bases, and 16 bases separated the two germline ends.

The chain couples TRBV5-1 to TRBJ2-7; D is perhaps TRBD2 (5 bases). This TCR was recovered from a woman between 25 and 40 years old with COVID-19, enrolled during active disease. Sequencing input: peripheral blood. The CDR3 region has the DNA TGCGCCAGCGGGAGTGGAATTCTAGCCTACGAGCAGTACTTC. This codes for CASGSGILAYEQYF.